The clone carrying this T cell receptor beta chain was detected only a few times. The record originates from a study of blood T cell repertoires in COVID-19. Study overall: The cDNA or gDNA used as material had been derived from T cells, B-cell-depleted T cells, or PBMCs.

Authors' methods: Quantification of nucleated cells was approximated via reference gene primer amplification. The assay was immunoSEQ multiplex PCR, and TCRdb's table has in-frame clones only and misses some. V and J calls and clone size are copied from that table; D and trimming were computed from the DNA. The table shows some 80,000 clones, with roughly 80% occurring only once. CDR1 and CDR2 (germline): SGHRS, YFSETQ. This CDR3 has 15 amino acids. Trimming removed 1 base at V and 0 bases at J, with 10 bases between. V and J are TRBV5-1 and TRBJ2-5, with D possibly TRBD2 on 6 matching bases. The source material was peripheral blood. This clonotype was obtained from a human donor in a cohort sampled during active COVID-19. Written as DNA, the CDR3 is TGCGCCAGCAGCTTGCGCGGGATGTACCAAGAGACCCAGTACTTC. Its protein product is CASSLRGMYQETQYF.